A selection of T cell receptor beta chains follows, all from one sample in a study of PD-1 blockade in classical Hodgkin lymphoma. The assay was immunoSEQ multiplex PCR, and TCRdb's table has in-frame clones only and misses some. This sample has some 35,000 clones, with around nine tenths found just once. The source was CD4+ T cells from blood, collected at baseline. Source of these receptors: a human donor with classical Hodgkin lymphoma. Each CDR3 is given with its conserved first and last residue. The D gene is left open where the match is weak. Where a row states a size, it is once, few, many or the class of an expanded clone; other rows omit it.

J gene	V gene	clone size	D gene	CDR3 protein	CDR3 DNA
TRBJ2-1	TRBV2	-	-	CASSTDLGSYNEQFF	TGTGCCAGCAGTACGGATCTGGGCTCCTACAATGAGCAGTTCTTC
TRBJ1-5	TRBV28	-	-	CASSLEVNQPQHF	TGTGCCAGCAGTTTAGAGGTTAATCAGCCCCAGCATTTT
TRBJ1-5	TRBV5-4	-	-	CASSFEGNQPQHF	TGTGCCAGCAGCTTTGAGGGAAACCAGCCCCAGCATTTT
TRBJ1-4	TRBV28	-	TRBD1	CASRWTGKGEKLFF	TGTGCCAGCAGATGGACAGGGAAGGGTGAAAAACTGTTTTTT
TRBJ2-1	TRBV11-3	-	-	CASSSGWRNEQFF	TGTGCCAGCAGCTCGGGTTGGCGGAATGAGCAGTTCTTC
TRBJ1-3	TRBV6-5	-	-	CASRRDRYSGNTIYF	TGTGCCAGCAGGCGTGACAGATACTCTGGAAACACCATATATTTT
TRBJ2-7	TRBV5-1	-	-	CASSLLGPTYEQYF	TGCGCCAGCAGCTTGCTCGGGCCGACCTACGAGCAGTACTTC
TRBJ2-1	TRBV27	-	-	CASSSSGESSYNEQFF	TGTGCCAGCAGTTCCTCGGGGGAGAGCTCCTACAATGAGCAGTTCTTC
TRBJ1-4	TRBV30	-	-	CAWSVRGRLNEKLFF	TGTGCCTGGAGTGTACGCGGACGGTTAAATGAAAAACTGTTTTTT
TRBJ1-4	TRBV5-6	once	-	CVSSFWTDTEKLFF	TGTGTCAGCAGCTTTTGGACCGATACCGAAAAACTGTTTTTT
TRBJ2-2	TRBV30	-	-	CAWRRRGGGFANTGELFF	TGTGCCTGGAGAAGGAGAGGAGGGGGCTTCGCGAACACCGGGGAGCTGTTTTTT
TRBJ2-5	TRBV11-3	-	-	CASSLGGTVAETQYF	TGTGCCAGCAGCTTAGGGGGGACTGTCGCGGAGACCCAGTACTTC
TRBJ2-7	TRBV2	-	TRBD1	CASRKSGTDYYEQYF	TGTGCCAGCAGGAAATCCGGGACAGACTACTACGAGCAGTACTTC
TRBJ2-1	TRBV5-1	-	TRBD2	CASSLSLGSGSVGGSEQFF	TGCGCCAGCAGCTTGAGTCTGGGCAGCGGGAGTGTAGGGGGTAGTGAGCAGTTCTTC
TRBJ2-1	TRBV7-6	-	-	CASSLGRSRSSYNEQFF	TGTGCCAGCAGCTTAGGACGCAGCCGAAGCTCCTACAATGAGCAGTTCTTC
TRBJ1-1	TRBV27	once	-	CASSTQRRNTEAFF	TGTGCCAGCAGTACCCAGAGAAGGAACACTGAAGCTTTCTTT
TRBJ1-3	TRBV23-1	few	-	CASSQINTSGNTIYF	TGCGCCAGCAGTCAAATCAACACCTCTGGAAACACCATATATTTT
TRBJ2-1	TRBV28	-	-	CASSLRGDSYNEQFF	TGTGCCAGCAGTTTACGGGGCGACTCCTACAATGAGCAGTTCTTC
TRBJ1-2	TRBV9	few	-	CASMGAGYGYTF	TGTGCCAGCATGGGGGCCGGCTATGGCTACACCTTC